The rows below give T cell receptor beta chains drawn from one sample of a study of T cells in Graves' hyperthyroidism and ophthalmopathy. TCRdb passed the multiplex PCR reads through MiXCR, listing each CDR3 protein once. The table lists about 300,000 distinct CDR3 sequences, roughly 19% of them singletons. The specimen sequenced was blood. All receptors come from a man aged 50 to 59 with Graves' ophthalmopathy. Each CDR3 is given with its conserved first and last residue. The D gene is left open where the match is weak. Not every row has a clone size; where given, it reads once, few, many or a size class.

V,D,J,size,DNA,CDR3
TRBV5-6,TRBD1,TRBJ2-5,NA,TGTGCCAGCAGCTTGGTACAGGGGGCGGAGACCCAGTACTTC,CASSLVQGAETQYF
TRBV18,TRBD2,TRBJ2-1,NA,TGTGCCAGCTCACCGGGACTAGGGGGAGGTGAGCAGTTCTTC,CASSPGLGGGEQFF
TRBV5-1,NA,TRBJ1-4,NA,TGCGCCAGCAGCTTGAGTGGCAGCGATGAAAAACTGTTTTTT,CASSLSGSDEKLFF
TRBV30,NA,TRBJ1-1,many,TGTGCCTGGAGTGTATGGGGTGCAGAGAACACTGAAGCTTTCTTT,CAWSVWGAENTEAFF
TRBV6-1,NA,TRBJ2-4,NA,TGTGCCAGCAGTGCACAGGGAGCCAAAAACATTCAGTACTTC,CASSAQGAKNIQYF
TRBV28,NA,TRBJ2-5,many,TGTGCCAGCACCGCTCCAGAGGTCGGGGGGACCCAGTACTTC,CASTAPEVGGTQYF
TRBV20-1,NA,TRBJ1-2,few,TGCAGTGCTCCAGAGCGTCACTCAGCTAACTATGGCTACACCTTC,CSAPERHSANYGYTF
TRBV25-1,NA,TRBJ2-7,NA,TGTGCCAGCAGTGAATTTAAGGGCTACGAGCAGTACTTC,CASSEFKGYEQYF
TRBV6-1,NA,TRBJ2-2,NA,TGTGCCAGCAGTGAATACACCGGGGAGCTGTTTTTT,CASSEYTGELFF
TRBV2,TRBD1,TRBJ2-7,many,TGTGCCAGCAGTGAACTTCGGGGGACAGGGGGCTACGAGCAGTACTTC,CASSELRGTGGYEQYF
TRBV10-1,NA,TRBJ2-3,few,TGCGCCAGCAGTGGGAGCGGGCCGAGCACAGATACGCAGTATTTT,CASSGSGPSTDTQYF
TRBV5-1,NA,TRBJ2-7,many,TGCGCCAGCAGCCCGGGGACACAGGGTCACGAGCAGTACTTC,CASSPGTQGHEQYF
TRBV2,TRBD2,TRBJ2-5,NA,TGTGCCAGCAGTGAAGAGGGCGGGGGGGCCTTGGGGACCCAGTACTTC,CASSEEGGGALGTQYF